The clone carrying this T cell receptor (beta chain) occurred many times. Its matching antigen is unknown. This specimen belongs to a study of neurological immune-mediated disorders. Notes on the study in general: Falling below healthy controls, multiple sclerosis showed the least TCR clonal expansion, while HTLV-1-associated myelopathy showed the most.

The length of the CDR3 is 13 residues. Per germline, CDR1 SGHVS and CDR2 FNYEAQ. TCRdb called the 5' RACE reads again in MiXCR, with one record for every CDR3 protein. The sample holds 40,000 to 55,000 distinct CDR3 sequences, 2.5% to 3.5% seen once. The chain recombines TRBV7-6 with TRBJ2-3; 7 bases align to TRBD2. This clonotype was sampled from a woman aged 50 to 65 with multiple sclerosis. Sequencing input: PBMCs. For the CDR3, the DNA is TGTGCGGCGGGGGATGGGCCCGCAGATACGCAGTATTTT. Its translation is CAAGDGPADTQYF.